The 18 T cell receptor beta chains listed next were all sequenced from one sample in a study of T cells after yellow fever vaccination. TCRdb re-called the 5' RACE reads with MiXCR, one entry per CDR3 protein. The sample yields 250,000 to 350,000 distinct CDR3 sequences, approximately 10% seen once. Source: CD4+ T cells sorted from PBMCs, taken 5 days after the yellow fever booster vaccination. The receptors shown here come from a man between 18 and 29 years old who received the YFV17D yellow fever vaccine.

This clonotype was seen more than once but under ten times. This sequence joins TRBV19 and TRBJ2-7; weak D call: TRBD2 (6 bases). This CDR3 spans 13 amino acids. The V end was cut by 5 bases, the J end by 7 bases, with 15 bases between. Per germline, CDR1 LNHDA and CDR2 SQIVND (reference sequence). The CDR3: CASSLQLRGEQYF. The CDR3 region has the DNA TGTGCCAGTAGTCTCCAGCTCCGGGGGGAGCAGTACTTC.

In this sample, this clonotype turned up a few times. The genes are TRBV12-3 or TRBV12-4 and TRBJ2-2, with D maybe TRBD1 (5 bases). The CDR3 has 13 residues. Trimming removed 2 bases at V and 7 bases at J, with 8 bases between. The CDR3 spells CASSLRGGGELFF. The CDR3 DNA is TGTGCCAGCAGTTTAAGGGGTGGCGGGGAGCTGTTTTTT.

V usage is TRBV20-1 and J usage is TRBJ1-1; 8 nucleotides align to TRBD1. The germline V gene encodes CDR1 DFQATT and CDR2 SNEGSKA (reference sequence). V lost 4 bases to trimming and J lost 1 base; unmatched junction nucleotides: 8. CDR3 length: 15 residues. CDR3 protein: CSATPSGGANTEAFF. DNA of the CDR3: TGCAGTGCTACCCCATCAGGGGGCGCGAACACTGAAGCTTTCTTT.

There are many counts of this clonotype. The rearrangement links TRBV4-1 to TRBJ2-2; the D gene could be TRBD1 or TRBD2 (6 bases each). This CDR3 contains 15 residues. The V gene's germline CDR1 is MGHRA and CDR2 YSYEKL. The V end lost 1 base, the J end lost 7 bases, and 13 bases lay between the germline ends. The CDR3 sequence is CASSQVWGANGELFF. CDR3 nucleotides: TGCGCCAGCAGCCAAGTTTGGGGGGCTAACGGGGAGCTGTTTTTT.

This clonotype was counted ten times or more. This chain links TRBV5-1 with TRBJ2-4; TRBD2 is a possible D gene (7 bases). Germline lookup yields CDR1 SGHRS and CDR2 YFSETQ. This CDR3 comprises 15 residues. The V gene lost 1 base and the J gene lost 7 bases, with 15 bases spanning the gap. CDR3 in DNA: TGCGCCAGCAGCTTGAGCCCCGAGGGGGGGAACATTCAGTACTTC. Translated: CASSLSPEGGNIQYF.

The rearrangement uses TRBV3-1 and TRBJ2-7, with 9 bases identical to TRBD2. CDR1 and CDR2 (germline): LGHDT, YNNKEL (reference sequence). V trimming: 2 bases; J trimming: 0 bases; junction bases outside the gene matches: 2. This CDR3 is 15 amino acids long. This CDR3 reads CASSQLAGSSYEQYF. CDR3 nucleotides: TGTGCCAGCAGCCAACTAGCGGGAAGCTCCTACGAGCAGTACTTC.

This clonotype turned up a few times. CDR3: CASSAQPETQYF. CDR3 nucleotides: TGTGCCAGCAGCGCACAACCTGAGACCCAGTACTTC. The J gene is TRBJ2-5, the V gene TRBV7-9, with D unresolved. The CDR3 sequence is 12 residues long. CDR1 SEHNR and CDR2 FQNEAQ come from the germline V gene (reference sequence). V lost 5 bases and J lost 5, with 9 bases in between.

This clonotype was counted at least ten times. This chain uses TRBV5-1 with TRBJ1-2; possible D gene TRBD1, 6 bases. There are 16 residues in the CDR3. CDR1 is SGHRS, CDR2 YFSETQ, per germline. V gave up 2 bases and J gave up 8 bases, with 22 bases separating them. DNA of the CDR3: TGCGCCAGCAGCTTTTGGCCAGGGGACGGGTCGTCGGGCTACACCTTC. Its protein is CASSFWPGDGSSGYTF. Full variable domain (remainder filled in from reference TRBV5-1 and TRBJ1-2): KAGVTQTPRYLIKTRGQQVTLSCSPISGHRSVSWYQQTPGQGLQFLFEYFSETQRNKGNFPGRFSGRQFSNSRSEMNVSTLELGDSALYLCASSFWPGDGSSGYTFGSGTRLTVV.

This clonotype was seen repeatedly, ten times or more. The chain is built from TRBV5-1 and TRBJ1-2; D gene uncertain. V was clipped by 5 bases and J by 6 bases, with 14 bases between them. Germline-derived CDR1 and CDR2 are SGHRS and YFSETQ. This CDR3 contains 13 residues. This CDR3 is CASRARPANGYTF. The DNA of the CDR3 is TGCGCCAGCAGAGCCAGGCCAGCAAATGGCTACACCTTC.

The table lists this clonotype with a few counts. The chain couples TRBV30 to TRBJ1-1; D is unresolved. The CDR3 extends over 11 amino acids. Germline values: CDR1 GTSNPN, CDR2 SVGIG (reference sequence). Trimming took 0 bases from V and 10 from J, leaving 9 bases between them. CDR3: CAWSVSTLAFF. CDR3 coding DNA: TGTGCCTGGAGTGTATCCACCCTAGCTTTCTTT.

Many counts were recorded for this clonotype. The CDR3 nucleotides are TGTGCCAGCGGTTCCGTGGGAGGGGGCGAGATCGGGGAGCTGTTTTTT. Translating it yields CASGSVGGGEIGELFF. The chain couples TRBV25-1 to TRBJ2-2; the D call may be TRBD1 or TRBD2 (7 bases each). The CDR3 is 16 residues long. V was clipped by 8 bases and J by 7 bases, with 23 bases between them. Germline V gene sequence: CDR1 MGHDK, CDR2 SYGVNS.

This clonotype was detected only a few times. The chain is built from TRBV5-1 and TRBJ2-2; 12 bases are a match to TRBD2. The V gene end was trimmed by 4 bases and the J gene end by 3 bases; junction bases not matched to a gene: 7. Germline CDR1 SGHRS, CDR2 YFSETQ. This CDR3 has 17 residues. CDR3 protein: CASSTGLAGRYTGELFF. DNA of the CDR3: TGCGCCAGCAGCACCGGACTAGCGGGGCGCTACACCGGGGAGCTGTTTTTT.

This clonotype was counted between two and nine times. The CDR3 nucleotides are TGTGCCAGCATGGGAGTGAATGAAAAACTGTTTTTT. Its protein product is CASMGVNEKLFF. V gene TRBV2 combines with J gene TRBJ1-4, with D uncertain. The V end lost 7 bases, the J end lost 5 bases, and 8 bases lay between the germline ends. From germline, CDR1 is SNHLY and CDR2 FYNNEI. The CDR3 has 12 residues.

This clonotype has at least ten counts. The V and J genes are TRBV28 and TRBJ1-1; TRBD1 agrees at 8 bases. The CDR3 has 15 residues. V dropped 3 bases and J dropped 1; count of bases not matched to a gene: 4. CDR1 is MDHEN, CDR2 SYDVKM, per germline. The DNA for the CDR3 is TGTGCCAGCAGTTTCGGGACAGGAGCGAACACTGAAGCTTTCTTT. Its translation is CASSFGTGANTEAFF.

This clonotype was seen only a few times. The gene calls are TRBV5-4 and TRBJ1-2; the D is unclear. Between the trimmed V and J ends, which lost 4 bases and 3 bases, there was a span of 13 bases. From germline, CDR1 is SGHNT and CDR2 YYREEE (reference sequence). The CDR3 has 14 residues. CDR3 sequence reads: CASSDAYGDYGYTF. In DNA form, the CDR3 reads TGTGCCAGCAGCGACGCTTATGGAGACTATGGCTACACCTTC. The full variable domain, completed using reference TRBV5-4 and TRBJ1-2, is ETGVTQSPTHLIKTRGQQVTLRCSSQSGHNTVSWYQQALGQGPQFIFQYYREEENGRGNFPPRFSGLQFPNYSSELNVNALELDDSALYLCASSDAYGDYGYTFGSGTRLTVV.

This clonotype has just a few counts. The chain is built from TRBV20-1 and TRBJ1-5; D possibly corresponds to TRBD1 (6 bases). Trimming took 5 bases from V and 3 from J, leaving 17 bases between them. In germline, CDR1 is DFQATT, CDR2 SNEGSKA (reference sequence). The CDR3 spans 15 residues. The CDR3 DNA is TGCAGTGCTTTTCCAGGGAGGGGGGTCAATCAGCCCCAGCATTTT. This translates into CSAFPGRGVNQPQHF.

This clonotype occurred a few times. The V gene is TRBV6-5, the J gene TRBJ2-2; TRBD1 agrees at 7 bases. J lost 3 bases, V lost 5 bases, and 3 bases had no gene match. Germline loops: CDR1 MNHEY, CDR2 SVGAGI. CDR3 length equals 14 residues. CDR3 DNA sequence: TGTGCCAGCAGTGAGGGACAGTACACCGGGGAGCTGTTTTTT. It specifies CASSEGQYTGELFF.

This clonotype was counted ten times or more. The chain's CDR3 is CASSRDLYTQYF. The CDR3 nucleotides are TGTGCCAGCAGCCGCGACTTGTATACGCAGTATTTT. J is TRBJ2-3 and V is TRBV11-1, with D unclear. Trimming took 5 bases from V and 7 from J, leaving 10 bases between them. This CDR3 has 12 amino acids. Germline V gene lookup returns CDR1 SGHAT and CDR2 FQDESV (reference sequence). Based on the CDR3 plus reference TRBV11-1 and TRBJ2-3, the full variable domain is EAEVAQSPRYKITEKSQAVAFWCDPISGHATLYWYRQILGQGPELLVQFQDESVVDDSQLPKDRFSAERLKGVDSTLKIQPAELGDSAMYLCASSRDLYTQYFGPGTRLTVL.